This T cell receptor beta chain was captured in a study of shared clonotypes between healthy human individuals. General study results and limits: Shared across a few donors were around 5% of the naive CD4 clonotypes.

Genomic DNA (from each subset) was split evenly across several immunoSEQ plates. Using immunoSEQ multiplex PCR, the repertoire was profiled, and TCRdb retains in-frame clones only, with some absent. This table holds 2 million to 2.5 million clones, roughly 95% found once. Caucasian adults living in Nashville, Tennessee, provided all samples. CD45RA-negative memory and CD45RA+ naive subsets were split from the CD4+ cells. With respect to this clone: Its antigen remains unidentified.

Sequencing used naive CD4+ T cells sorted from blood. The subset denotes: CD45RA+ positively selected. The clonotype originates from a man aged 18 to 35 in good health.

DNA for the CDR3: TGTGCCAGCAGCTCGGACATGGCAGCAGCTGGAAACACCATATATTTT. Protein product: CASSSDMAAAGNTIYF. The V call is TRBV5-5, the J call TRBJ1-3, with D possibly matching TRBD1 (5 bases). The CDR3 runs to 16 residues. Trimming took off 3 bases at V and 2 bases at J, with 15 bases between the two ends. Germline loops: CDR1 SGHKS, CDR2 YYEKEE (reference sequence).